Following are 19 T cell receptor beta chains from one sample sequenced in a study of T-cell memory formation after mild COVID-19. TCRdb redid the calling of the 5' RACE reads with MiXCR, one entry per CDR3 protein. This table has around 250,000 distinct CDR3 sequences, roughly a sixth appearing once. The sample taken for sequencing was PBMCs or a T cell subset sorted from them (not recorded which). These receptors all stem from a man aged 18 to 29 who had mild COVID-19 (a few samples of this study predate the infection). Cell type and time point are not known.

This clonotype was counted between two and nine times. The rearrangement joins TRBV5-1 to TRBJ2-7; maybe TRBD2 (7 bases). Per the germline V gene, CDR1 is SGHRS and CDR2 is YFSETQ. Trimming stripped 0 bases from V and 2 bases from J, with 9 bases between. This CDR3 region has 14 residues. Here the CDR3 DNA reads TGCGCCAGCAGCTTGGCCGGGGGGCCCTACGAGCAGTACGTC. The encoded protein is CASSLAGGPYEQYV.

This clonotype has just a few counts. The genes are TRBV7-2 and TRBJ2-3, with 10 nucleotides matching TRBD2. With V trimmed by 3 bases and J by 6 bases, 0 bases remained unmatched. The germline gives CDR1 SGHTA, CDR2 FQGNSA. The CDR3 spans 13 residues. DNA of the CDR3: TGTGCCAGCAGCTTGACTAGCGGGGATACGCAGTATTTT. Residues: CASSLTSGDTQYF.

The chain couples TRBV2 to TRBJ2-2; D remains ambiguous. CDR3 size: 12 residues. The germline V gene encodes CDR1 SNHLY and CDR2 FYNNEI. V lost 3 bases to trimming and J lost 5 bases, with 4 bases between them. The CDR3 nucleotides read TGTGCCAGCAGTGACTTTACCGGGGAGCTGTTTTTT. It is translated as CASSDFTGELFF. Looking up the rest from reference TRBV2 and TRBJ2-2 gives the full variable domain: EPEVTQTPSHQVTQMGQEVILRCVPISNHLYFYWYRQILGQKVEFLVSFYNNEISEKSEIFDDQFSVERPDGSNFTLKIRSTKLEDSAMYFCASSDFTGELFFGEGSRLTVL.

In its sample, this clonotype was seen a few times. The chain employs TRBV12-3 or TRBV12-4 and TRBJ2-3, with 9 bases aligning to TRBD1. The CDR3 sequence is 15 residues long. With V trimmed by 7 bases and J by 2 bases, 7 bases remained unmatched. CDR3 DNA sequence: TGTGCCAGCACTCCGGGACAGGGTTTCACAGATACGCAGTATTTT. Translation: CASTPGQGFTDTQYF.

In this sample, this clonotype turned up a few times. CDR3 sequence: CASSQDYPRGNEQFF. The DNA of the CDR3 is TGTGCCAGCAGCCAAGATTACCCCAGGGGCAATGAGCAGTTCTTC. The gene calls are TRBV4-2 and TRBJ2-1; possible D gene TRBD1, 6 bases. The CDR3 is made up of 15 amino acids. With 0 bases removed from V and 6 bases from J, the gap between germline ends came to 12 bases. The germline CDR1 and CDR2 sequences are LGHNA and YNFKEQ.

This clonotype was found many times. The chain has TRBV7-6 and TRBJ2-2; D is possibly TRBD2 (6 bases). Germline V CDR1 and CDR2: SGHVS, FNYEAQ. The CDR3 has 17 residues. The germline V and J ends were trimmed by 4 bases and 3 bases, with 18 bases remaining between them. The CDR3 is CASSSPMRDLHTGELFF. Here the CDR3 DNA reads TGTGCCAGCAGCTCACCAATGAGGGACTTGCACACCGGGGAGCTGTTTTTT.

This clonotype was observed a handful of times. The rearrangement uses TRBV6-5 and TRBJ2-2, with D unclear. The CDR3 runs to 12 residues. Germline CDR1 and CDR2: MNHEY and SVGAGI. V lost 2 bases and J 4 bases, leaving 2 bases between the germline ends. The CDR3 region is CASSYLTGELFF. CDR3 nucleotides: TGTGCCAGCAGTTACCTCACCGGGGAGCTGTTTTTT.

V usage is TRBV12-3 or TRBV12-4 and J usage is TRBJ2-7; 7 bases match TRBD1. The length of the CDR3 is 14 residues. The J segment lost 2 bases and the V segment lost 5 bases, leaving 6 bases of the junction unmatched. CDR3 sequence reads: CASSPSQGAYEQYV. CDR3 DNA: TGTGCCAGCAGTCCTTCCCAGGGGGCCTACGAGCAGTACGTC.

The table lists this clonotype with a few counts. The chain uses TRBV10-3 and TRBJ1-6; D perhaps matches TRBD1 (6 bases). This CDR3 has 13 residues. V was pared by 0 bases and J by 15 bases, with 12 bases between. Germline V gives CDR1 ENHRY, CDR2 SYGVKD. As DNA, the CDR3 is TGTGCCATCAGTGAGTCGATGCAGGGGAGCCTCCACTTT. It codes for CAISESMQGSLHF.

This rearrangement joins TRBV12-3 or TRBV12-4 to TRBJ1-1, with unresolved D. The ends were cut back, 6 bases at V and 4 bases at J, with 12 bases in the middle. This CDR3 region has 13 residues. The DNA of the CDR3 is TGTGCCAGCAGCCCCCATGGGGTCACTGAAGCTTTCTTT. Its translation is CASSPHGVTEAFF.

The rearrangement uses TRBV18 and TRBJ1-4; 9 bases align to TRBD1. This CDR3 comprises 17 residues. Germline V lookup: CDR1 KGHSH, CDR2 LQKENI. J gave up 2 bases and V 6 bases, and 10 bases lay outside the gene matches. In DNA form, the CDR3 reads TGTGCCAGCTCGGAAACCGGGACAGGGCGGACTAATGAAAAACTGTTTTTT. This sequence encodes CASSETGTGRTNEKLFF.

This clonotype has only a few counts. This CDR3 is CASSVAPDPYEQYF. The DNA for the CDR3 is TGTGCCAGCAGCGTAGCGCCCGACCCCTACGAGCAGTACTTC. The rearrangement joins TRBV9 to TRBJ2-7; D unresolved. Germline V lookup: CDR1 SGDLS, CDR2 YYNGEE. The CDR3 has 14 residues. Trimming stripped 0 bases from V and 2 bases from J, with 9 bases between.

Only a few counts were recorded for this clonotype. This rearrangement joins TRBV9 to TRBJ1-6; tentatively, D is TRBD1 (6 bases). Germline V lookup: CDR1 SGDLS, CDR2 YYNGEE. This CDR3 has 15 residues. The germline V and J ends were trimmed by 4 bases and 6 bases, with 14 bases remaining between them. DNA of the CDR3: TGTGCCAGCAGCACGGGGGGGCACGTTAATTCACCCCTCCACTTT. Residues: CASSTGGHVNSPLHF. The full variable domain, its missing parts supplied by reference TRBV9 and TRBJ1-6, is DSGVTQTPKHLITATGQRVTLRCSPRSGDLSVYWYQQSLDQGLQFLIQYYNGEERAKGNILERFSAQQFPDLHSELNLSSLELGDSALYFCASSTGGHVNSPLHFGNGTRLTVT.

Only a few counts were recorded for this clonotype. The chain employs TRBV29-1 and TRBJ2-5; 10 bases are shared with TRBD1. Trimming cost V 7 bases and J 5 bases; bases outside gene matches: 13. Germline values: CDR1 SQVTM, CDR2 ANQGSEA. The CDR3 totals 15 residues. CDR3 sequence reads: CSARTGGAPQETQYF. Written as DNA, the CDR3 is TGCAGCGCCAGGACAGGGGGGGCCCCCCAGGAGACCCAGTACTTC. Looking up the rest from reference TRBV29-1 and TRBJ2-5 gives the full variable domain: SAVISQKPSRDICQRGTSLTIQCQVDSQVTMMFWYRQQPGQSLTLIATANQGSEATYESGFVIDKFPISRPNLTFSTLTVSNMSPEDSSIYLCSARTGGAPQETQYFGPGTRLLVL.

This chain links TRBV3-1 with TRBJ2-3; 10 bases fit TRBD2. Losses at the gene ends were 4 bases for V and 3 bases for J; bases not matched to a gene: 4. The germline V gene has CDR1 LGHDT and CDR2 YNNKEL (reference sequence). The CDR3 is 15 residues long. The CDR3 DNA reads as TGTGCCAGCAGCCCAGCGGGGGGGCCGACAGATACGCAGTATTTT. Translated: CASSPAGGPTDTQYF.

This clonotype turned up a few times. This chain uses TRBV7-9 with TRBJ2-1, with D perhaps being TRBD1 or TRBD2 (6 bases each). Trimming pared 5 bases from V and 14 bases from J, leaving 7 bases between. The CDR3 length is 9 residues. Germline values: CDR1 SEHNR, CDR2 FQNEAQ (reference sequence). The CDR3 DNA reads TGTGCCAGCAGCAGGGGGGAGTTCTTC. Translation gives CASSRGEFF.

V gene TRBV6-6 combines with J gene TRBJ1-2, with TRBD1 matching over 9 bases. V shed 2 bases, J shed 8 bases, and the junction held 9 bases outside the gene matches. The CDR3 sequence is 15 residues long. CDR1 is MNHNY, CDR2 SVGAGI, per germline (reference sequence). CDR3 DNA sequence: TGTGCCAGCAGTTACCCCCGGACAGGGGCTGAAGGCTACACCTTC. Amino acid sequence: CASSYPRTGAEGYTF.

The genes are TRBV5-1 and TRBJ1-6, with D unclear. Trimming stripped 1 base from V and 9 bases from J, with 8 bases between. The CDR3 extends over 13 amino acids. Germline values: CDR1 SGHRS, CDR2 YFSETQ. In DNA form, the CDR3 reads TGCGCCAGCAGCTTGACAGAGGGTTCACCCCTCCACTTT. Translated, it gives CASSLTEGSPLHF.

The CDR3 bases are TGTGCCAGCAGCTTAGATGGACGGGCCCATGGTACCCAGTACTTC. Translating gives CASSLDGRAHGTQYF. The chain links TRBV11-2 to TRBJ2-5, with unresolved D. The germline V and J ends were trimmed by 0 bases and 8 bases, with 16 bases remaining between them. This CDR3 is built from 15 residues. Germline V CDR1 and CDR2: SGHAT, FQNNGV. The full variable domain, with the rest looked up from reference TRBV11-2 and TRBJ2-5, is EAGVAQSPRYKIIEKRQSVAFWCNPISGHATLYWYQQILGQGPKLLIQFQNNGVVDDSQLPKDRFSAERLKGVDSTLKIQPAKLEDSAVYLCASSLDGRAHGTQYFGPGTRLLVL.